This passage covers 27 T cell receptor beta chains from one sample sequenced in a study of radiotherapy plus CTLA-4 blockade in lung cancer. Measured with immunoSEQ multiplex PCR; TCRdb has only the in-frame clones, and not every one. The sample holds 80,000 or so clones, about 79% seen once. Sequencing was performed on peripheral blood, taken from a patient treated with radiotherapy plus ipilimumab. The receptors stem from a human donor with non-small cell lung cancer who had a partial response to radiotherapy plus ipilimumab. Some clones in this sample may be carry-over from other donors' samples.

The rearrangement links TRBV4-2 to TRBJ2-1; 9 bases align to TRBD2. Germline CDR1 LGHNA, CDR2 YNFKEQ. This CDR3 comprises 16 residues. With 2 bases clipped from V and 6 bases from J, the junction kept 8 bases outside the gene matches. The CDR3, as DNA: TGTGCCAGCAGCCAACCCTTCTCGCGGGGGGGCAATGAGCAGTTCTTC. Encoded protein: CASSQPFSRGGNEQFF.

CDR3 sequence: CASSRRDTTTNEKLFF. In DNA, the CDR3 is TGTGCCAGCAGCAGAAGGGACACCACAACTAATGAAAAACTGTTTTTT. V gene TRBV2 combines with J gene TRBJ1-4, with D possibly TRBD1 on 6 matching bases. The CDR3 is made up of 16 amino acids. V was pared by 6 bases and J by 0 bases, with 14 bases between. Germline values: CDR1 SNHLY, CDR2 FYNNEI. Using reference TRBV2 and TRBJ1-4 for the parts outside the CDR3, the full variable domain is EPEVTQTPSHQVTQMGQEVILRCVPISNHLYFYWYRQILGQKVEFLVSFYNNEISEKSEIFDDQFSVERPDGSNFTLKIRSTKLEDSAMYFCASSRRDTTTNEKLFFGSGTQLSVL.

The chain uses TRBV28 and TRBJ2-7; D is ambiguous. Germline-derived CDR1 and CDR2 are MDHEN and SYDVKM. This CDR3 has 16 amino acids. V lost 4 bases to trimming and J lost 0 bases, with 16 bases between them. The CDR3 nucleotides are TGTGCCAGCAGTTATGGTGGTCTAGTCTTCTCCTACGAGCAGTACTTC. Its protein product is CASSYGGLVFSYEQYF.

Comments on this clone: Compared with germline, one end of the junction differs, possibly owing to a read error. The V gene is TRBV20-1, the J gene TRBJ2-1; D is uncertain. Per the germline V gene, CDR1 is DFQATT and CDR2 is SNEGSKA (reference sequence). The CDR3 runs 11 residues. CDR3 sequence (DNA): TGCAGTGTAAGGTACTACGATGAGCAGTTCTTC. Translated: CSVRYYDEQFF.

V and J are TRBV5-5 and TRBJ1-2; the D gene is possibly TRBD1 (5 bases). With 0 bases removed from V and 7 bases from J, the gap between germline ends came to 13 bases. Germline V gene sequence: CDR1 SGHKS, CDR2 YYEKEE (reference sequence). CDR3 length: 14 residues. The CDR3, as DNA: TGTGCCAGCAGCTTGGAGCCAGGGAGGGGTGGCTACACCTTC. Protein: CASSLEPGRGGYTF.

The V and J genes are TRBV11-2 and TRBJ2-5; 9 bases fit TRBD2. This CDR3 region has 16 residues. Germline-derived CDR1 and CDR2 are SGHAT and FQNNGV. The V and J ends lost 3 bases and 4 bases, in that order; junction bases with no gene match: 9. CDR3 sequence reads: CASSFRSSGSLETQYF. For the CDR3, the DNA is TGTGCCAGCAGCTTCAGGAGTAGCGGGAGTCTAGAGACCCAGTACTTC.

The gene calls are TRBV7-8 and TRBJ1-4, with 7 bases matching TRBD1. The CDR3 runs 14 residues. Germline-derived CDR1 and CDR2 are SGHVS and FQNEAQ. J was trimmed by 10 bases and V by 5 bases; bases with no gene match: 10. The chain's CDR3 is CASSQGQPNTKLFF. CDR3 sequence (DNA): TGTGCCAGCAGCCAGGGACAGCCTAATACAAAACTGTTTTTT.

The V call is TRBV28, the J call TRBJ2-3; 8 bases fit TRBD1. The ends lost 2 bases at V and 2 bases at J; junction bases unmatched: 6. CDR1 is MDHEN and CDR2 is SYDVKM in the germline V gene. The CDR3 is made up of 16 amino acids. CDR3 DNA: TGTGCCAGCAGTTTAGGACAGGGAAGGGCCACAGATACGCAGTATTTT. Amino acids: CASSLGQGRATDTQYF.

This chain's CDR3 is CASSSVAGAYNEQFF. In nucleotides, the CDR3 is TGTGCCAGCAGCTCAGTAGCGGGGGCGTACAATGAGCAGTTCTTC. The chain uses TRBV7-8 and TRBJ2-1; TRBD2 agrees at 9 bases. Losses at the gene ends were 4 bases for V and 4 bases for J; bases not matched to a gene: 5. CDR1 SGHVS and CDR2 FQNEAQ come from the germline V gene. The CDR3 is made up of 15 amino acids.

The CDR3, as DNA: TGTGCCAGCAGCTTAGGGGACAGGGGCACTACCCTCCACTTT. Amino acids: CASSLGDRGTTLHF. The genes are TRBV7-8 and TRBJ1-6; 10 bases line up with TRBD1. Germline values: CDR1 SGHVS, CDR2 FQNEAQ. The CDR3 is 14 residues long. With V trimmed by 1 base and J by 14 bases, 5 bases remained unmatched.

The CDR3 sequence is CASKAQGSNSPLHF. The CDR3 DNA reads TGCGCCAGCAAAGCACAGGGGAGTAATTCACCCCTCCACTTT. The chain couples TRBV10-2 to TRBJ1-6; 7 nucleotides line up with TRBD1. The V gene's germline CDR1 is WSHSY and CDR2 SAAADI. This CDR3 region has 14 residues. V trimming: 7 bases; J trimming: 6 bases; junction bases outside the gene matches: 6.

This sequence joins TRBV4-3 and TRBJ1-2; D unclear. Germline loops: CDR1 LGHNA, CDR2 YSLEER. The length of the CDR3 is 15 residues. The V end lost 0 bases, the J end lost 2 bases, and 10 bases lay between the germline ends. As DNA, the CDR3 is TGCGCCAGCAGCCAAGACCGGGGATGGAACTATGGCTACACCTTC. This codes for CASSQDRGWNYGYTF.

This clone was seen only a few times. The CDR3 bases are TGTGCCAGTAACCTCGCCTTCCTCGGTAATTCACCCCTCCACTTT. The encoded protein is CASNLAFLGNSPLHF. The chain employs TRBV19 and TRBJ1-6, with D uncertain. This CDR3 region has 15 residues. Looked up from germline, CDR1 is LNHDA and CDR2 is SQIVND (reference sequence). The germline V and J ends were trimmed by 7 bases and 6 bases, with 16 bases remaining between them.

This chain uses TRBV10-3 with TRBJ1-2, with TRBD1 identical over 7 bases. Germline V gives CDR1 ENHRY, CDR2 SYGVKD. The CDR3 extends over 13 amino acids. With 10 bases clipped from V and 7 bases from J, the junction kept 12 bases outside the gene matches. The CDR3 spells CASSGTVQFGYTF. The CDR3 DNA is TGTGCCAGCTCCGGGACAGTTCAGTTTGGCTACACCTTC.

The chain combines TRBV6-1 with TRBJ1-2; 7 nucleotides align to TRBD1. Trimming took 8 bases from V and 8 from J; bases not matched to a gene: 11. The germline V gene has CDR1 MNHNS and CDR2 SASEGT. CDR3 size: 13 residues. The CDR3 DNA is TGTGCCAGCCGGAAAGACAGGGCGATGGGCTACACCTTC. It yields the protein CASRKDRAMGYTF.

This clone occurred once. This CDR3 reads CASSLMALAGVNEQFF. The CDR3 bases are TGCGCCAGCAGCTTGATGGCACTAGCGGGAGTCAATGAGCAGTTCTTC. The genes are TRBV5-1 and TRBJ2-1; 11 bases are shared with TRBD2. The V gene end was trimmed by 1 base and the J gene end by 6 bases; junction bases not matched to a gene: 6. This CDR3 has 16 amino acids. Germline V gene data show CDR1 as SGHRS and CDR2 as YFSETQ.

The genes are TRBV19 and TRBJ2-1; 9 nucleotides align to TRBD1. The CDR3 is 16 residues long. Trimming at V came to 6 bases and at J to 6 bases, leaving 12 bases not matched to a gene. CDR1 LNHDA and CDR2 SQIVND come from the germline V gene (reference sequence). The CDR3 DNA is TGTGCCAGTAGCCCTCGGACAGGGGTTAGTGTCAATGAGCAGTTCTTC. Amino acid sequence: CASSPRTGVSVNEQFF.

The V call is TRBV4-1, the J call TRBJ1-6; D is possibly TRBD1 (5 bases). In germline, CDR1 is MGHRA, CDR2 YSYEKL. The CDR3 totals 14 residues. V lost 3 bases and J 10 bases, leaving 13 bases between the germline ends. The CDR3 nucleotides read TGCGCCAGCAGCCACCCCCAGGGAGGCTCACCCCTCCACTTT. This codes for CASSHPQGGSPLHF.

This chain joins TRBV6-6 and TRBJ1-5, with D maybe TRBD1 (5 bases). Germline V gives CDR1 MNHNY, CDR2 SVGAGI (reference sequence). This CDR3 region has 14 residues. Between the trimmed V and J ends, which lost 7 bases and 0 bases, there was a span of 10 bases. CDR3 region: CASNAGDSNQPQHF. CDR3 sequence (DNA): TGTGCCAGCAATGCGGGGGATAGCAATCAGCCCCAGCATTTT.

V and J are TRBV18 and TRBJ1-1; tentative D call: TRBD1 (5 bases). The CDR3 spans 14 residues. V was trimmed by 3 bases and J by 5 bases, leaving 13 bases between them. Germline lookup yields CDR1 KGHSH and CDR2 LQKENI. CDR3 DNA: TGTGCCAGCTCACCCTCCAGCCAGGGTACTGAAGCTTTCTTT. As protein: CASSPSSQGTEAFF. Supplemented by reference TRBV18 and TRBJ1-1, the full variable domain reads NAGVMQNPRHLVRRRGQEARLRCSPMKGHSHVYWYRQLPEEGLKFMVYLQKENIIDESGMPKERFSAEFPKEGPSILRIQQVVRGDSAAYFCASSPSSQGTEAFFGQGTRLTVV.

This chain connects TRBV6-5 to TRBJ2-5, with 8 bases identical to TRBD2. V trimming: 5 bases; J trimming: 4 bases; junction bases outside the gene matches: 9. This CDR3 spans 15 amino acids. Germline-derived CDR1 and CDR2 are MNHEY and SVGAGI. The CDR3 region is CASSPSGTRRETQYF. The CDR3 nucleotides read TGTGCCAGCAGTCCCTCGGGGACTAGGAGAGAGACCCAGTACTTC.

In this sample, this clone turned up once. J is TRBJ1-2 and V is TRBV15; a weak D match, TRBD1 (6 bases). The CDR3 contains 14 residues. V was shortened by 1 base and J by 4 bases, with 10 bases between the two germline ends. The germline V gene has CDR1 LNHNV and CDR2 YYDKDF (reference sequence). The CDR3 loop reads CATSRGQVTYGYTF. CDR3 coding DNA: TGTGCCACCAGCAGAGGACAGGTGACCTATGGCTACACCTTC.

This clone was detected a few times. The chain has TRBV14 and TRBJ1-1; D is possibly TRBD1 (6 bases). CDR1 and CDR2 (germline): SGHDN, FVKESK. The CDR3 covers 14 residues. V lost 4 bases, J lost 5 bases, and 14 bases lay in between. CDR3 sequence reads: CASSPQGLGTEAFF. CDR3 sequence (DNA): TGTGCCAGCAGCCCACAGGGTCTGGGAACTGAAGCTTTCTTT.

The chain has TRBV21-1 and TRBJ2-2; the table assigns TRBD2, which was not confirmed against the DNA. TRBV21-1 is termed a pseudogene. The CDR3 extends over 15 amino acids. The CDR3 spells CASSKDSIPTGELFF. CDR3 DNA: TGTGCCAGCAGCAAGGACTCAATCCCCACCGGGGAGCTGTTTTTT.

CDR3 in amino acids: CASGESGRNTEAFF. The DNA for the CDR3 is TGCGCCAGCGGGGAGTCGGGGAGGAACACTGAAGCTTTCTTT. V is TRBV5-1 and J is TRBJ1-1, with no clear D. Looked up from germline, CDR1 is SGHRS and CDR2 is YFSETQ. Trimming removed 7 bases from V and 1 base from J, with 14 bases in between. The CDR3 has 14 amino acids.

CDR3 sequence (DNA): TGTGCCAGTTCCAAAGAGGGCGGGGGGGTCACAGATACGCAGTATTTT. This translates into CASSKEGGGVTDTQYF. The V call is TRBV9, the J call TRBJ2-3; TRBD2 matches 9 bases. This CDR3 comprises 16 residues. From germline, CDR1 is SGDLS and CDR2 YYNGEE. J was trimmed by 2 bases and V by 8 bases; bases with no gene match: 12.

This chain uses TRBV19 with TRBJ1-5; 9 bases line up with TRBD1. Germline CDR1 reads LNHDA; CDR2 reads SQIVND (reference sequence). The V segment lost 5 bases and the J segment 2 bases; nucleotides outside the gene matches: 4. The CDR3 is made up of 15 amino acids. CDR3 loop: CASSAWTGGNQPQHF. The DNA for the CDR3 is TGTGCCAGTAGTGCCTGGACAGGGGGCAATCAGCCCCAGCATTTT. Together with reference TRBV19 and TRBJ1-5, the CDR3 gives the full variable domain: DGGITQSPKYLFRKEGQNVTLSCEQNLNHDAMYWYRQDPGQGLRLIYYSQIVNDFQKGDIAEGYSVSREKKESFPLTVTSAQKNPTAFYLCASSAWTGGNQPQHFGDGTRLSIL.